One sample yielded the 24 T cell receptor beta chains listed below, sequenced in a study of beta chain features in type 1 diabetes. Study-wide results and caveats: Researchers report that Type 1 diabetes patients had moderately but significantly shorter TCRB CDR3s across all four CD4+ subsets.

No antigens are known for them. All of the isolated RNA was reverse transcribed, so expressed TCRB transcripts were sequenced. Measured with immunoSEQ multiplex PCR; TCRdb has only the in-frame clones, and not every one. The sample carries just under 150,000 clones, about 13% recorded once. Sequenced material: central memory CD4+ T cells from blood. These receptors came from a man younger than 35 with type 1 diabetes.

This clone came up a few times. The chain uses TRBV6-5 and TRBJ2-2; maybe TRBD2 (6 bases). The V end was cut by 7 bases, the J end by 7 bases, with 16 bases between. Germline CDR1 and CDR2: MNHEY and SVGAGI. The CDR3 is 14 amino acids. CDR3 DNA sequence: TGTGCCAGCAAAGTCCGAGCGGGCATCGGGGAGCTGTTTTTT. Translating gives CASKVRAGIGELFF.

The chain couples TRBV6-5 to TRBJ1-1; tentative D call: TRBD1 (6 bases). CDR3 length equals 13 residues. Trimming pared 7 bases from V and 5 bases from J, leaving 14 bases between. Germline V gene sequence: CDR1 MNHEY, CDR2 SVGAGI. CDR3 sequence reads: CASTPTGRTEAFF. CDR3 DNA sequence: TGTGCCAGCACCCCCACAGGGAGGACTGAAGCTTTCTTT.

The chain uses TRBV4-1 and TRBJ2-7; weak D call: TRBD2 (5 bases). V was shortened by 4 bases and J by 2 bases, with 12 bases between the two germline ends. Per germline, CDR1 MGHRA and CDR2 YSYEKL. The CDR3 is made up of 14 amino acids. The DNA for the CDR3 is TGCGCCAGCAGCCTAACCCAGAGGGCCTACGAGCAGTACTTC. Protein: CASSLTQRAYEQYF.

This chain uses TRBV7-8 with TRBJ1-1; 8 bases are a match to TRBD1. The CDR3 contains 15 residues. The germline CDR1 and CDR2 sequences are SGHVS and FQNEAQ. The V segment lost 6 bases and the J segment 1 base; nucleotides outside the gene matches: 7. The CDR3 here is CASRIRRGPNTEAFF. CDR3 bases: TGTGCCAGCAGGATCCGCAGGGGGCCGAACACTGAAGCTTTCTTT.

Only a few counts were recorded for this clone. The rearrangement links TRBV1 to TRBJ2-5. TRBV1 is a listed pseudogene. The CDR3 totals 14 residues. CDR3 DNA: TGCACCAGCAGCCAGAGATGGGGTAAAGAGACCCAGTACTTC. It codes for CTSSQRWGKETQYF.

J is TRBJ1-1 and V is TRBV7-9, with D possibly TRBD1 on 5 matching bases. CDR3 length equals 14 residues. V lost 1 base, J lost 3 bases, and 9 bases lay in between. The germline V gene encodes CDR1 SEHNR and CDR2 FQNEAQ (reference sequence). CDR3 DNA: TGTGCCAGCAGCTTAGGAGACAGTCACACTGAAGCTTTCTTT. This encodes CASSLGDSHTEAFF.

This clone was detected only a few times. The rearrangement uses TRBV10-3 and TRBJ2-1; D might be TRBD2 (5 bases). Germline loops: CDR1 ENHRY, CDR2 SYGVKD. There are 13 residues in the CDR3. Trimming took 7 bases from V and 6 from J, leaving 13 bases between them. The CDR3 coding sequence is TGTGCCATCATGAGCGGTCCCTCCAATGAGCAGTTCTTC. It yields the protein CAIMSGPSNEQFF.

This clone was detected a few times. The chain links TRBV7-2 to TRBJ1-6; possibly TRBD1 for D (6 bases). V was shortened by 3 bases and J by 11 bases, with 17 bases between the two germline ends. Germline values: CDR1 SGHTA, CDR2 FQGNSA. The CDR3 covers 15 residues. CDR3: CASSLGDTGLTPLHF. The CDR3 DNA follows: TGTGCCAGCAGCTTGGGGGACACGGGATTGACACCCCTCCACTTT.

The V call is TRBV5-1, the J call TRBJ2-2, with D unresolved. The CDR3 extends over 14 amino acids. The germline V gene encodes CDR1 SGHRS and CDR2 YFSETQ. Trimming took 0 bases from V and 7 from J, leaving 10 bases between them. This CDR3 reads CASSLDREGGELFF. CDR3 sequence (DNA): TGCGCCAGCAGCTTGGATAGGGAAGGCGGGGAGCTGTTTTTT.

This clone was detected a few times. This chain connects TRBV15 to TRBJ1-2; possibly TRBD1 for D (5 bases). The germline V gene has CDR1 LNHNV and CDR2 YYDKDF (reference sequence). The CDR3 spans 13 residues. The V end was cut by 5 bases, the J end by 4 bases, with 11 bases between. CDR3 sequence (DNA): TGTGCCACCAGCTCCGGGACCTTCTATGGCTACACCTTC. This translates into CATSSGTFYGYTF.

This clone was seen only a few times. The chain uses TRBV10-3 and TRBJ2-5; D is undetermined. The CDR3 covers 13 residues. Germline V lookup: CDR1 ENHRY, CDR2 SYGVKD. Trimming pared 3 bases from V and 5 bases from J, leaving 10 bases between. Here the CDR3 DNA reads TGTGCCATCAGTGAATACCCCGCGGAGACCCAGTACTTC. Its translation is CAISEYPAETQYF.

This clone was detected a few times. V usage is TRBV7-2 and J usage is TRBJ2-5; no clear D. Trimming removed 1 base from V and 6 bases from J, with 9 bases in between. The germline V gene has CDR1 SGHTA and CDR2 FQGNSA. CDR3 length: 13 amino acids. This CDR3 reads CASSLDALQTQYF. CDR3 in DNA: TGTGCCAGCAGCTTAGACGCCCTGCAGACCCAGTACTTC.

This clone was seen just once. Just one base apart from a much larger clone, this may be a read error. This rearrangement joins TRBV6-1 to TRBJ1-5, with 7 nucleotides matching TRBD1. The junction had 2 bases not matched to a gene; V was cut back by 6 bases and J by 3 bases. The CDR3 loop spans 13 amino acids. The V gene's germline CDR1 is MNHNS and CDR2 SASEGT. CDR3 DNA sequence: TGTGCCAGCAGCGGACAGGACAATCAGCCCCAGCATTTT. As protein: CASSGQDNQPQHF.

This clone was seen at least ten times. The gene calls are TRBV30 and TRBJ2-5; 10 bases agree with TRBD1. The junction had 6 bases not matched to a gene; V was cut back by 4 bases and J by 1 base. Germline assignment: CDR1 GTSNPN and CDR2 SVGIG (reference sequence). The CDR3 contains 15 residues. DNA of the CDR3: TGTGCCTGGAACCGCCGGGACAGGGGCCAAGAGACCCAGTACTTC. Its protein product is CAWNRRDRGQETQYF.

The chain links TRBV7-2 to TRBJ2-2, with D perhaps TRBD2 (6 bases). Per germline, CDR1 SGHTA and CDR2 FQGNSA. The V end lost 5 bases, the J end lost 6 bases, and 16 bases lay between the germline ends. The length of the CDR3 is 15 residues. As DNA, the CDR3 is TGTGCCAGCAGCCGTGGGACTCCCCGAGCCGGGGAGCTGTTTTTT. This encodes CASSRGTPRAGELFF.

The chain links TRBV7-9 to TRBJ1-2, with D perhaps matching TRBD1 (6 bases). Looked up from germline, CDR1 is SEHNR and CDR2 is FQNEAQ (reference sequence). The V and J ends lost 2 bases and 4 bases respectively, with 11 bases between them. This CDR3 comprises 14 residues. This CDR3 is CASSLRTASYGYTF. The CDR3 DNA reads as TGTGCCAGCAGCTTAAGGACAGCTAGCTATGGCTACACCTTC.

The rearrangement uses TRBV20-1 and TRBJ2-3; D might be TRBD1 (5 bases). CDR1 DFQATT and CDR2 SNEGSKA come from the germline V gene (reference sequence). Trimming left V 6 bases short and J 1 base short, with 5 bases between. The CDR3 covers 11 residues. This CDR3 reads CSARGTDTQYF. The CDR3 DNA follows: TGCAGTGCCAGGGGCACAGATACGCAGTATTTT.

This sequence joins TRBV9 and TRBJ1-6; unclear D gene. The V gene lost 0 bases and the J gene lost 8 bases, with 15 bases spanning the gap. The CDR3 has 16 residues. In germline, CDR1 is SGDLS, CDR2 YYNGEE. The CDR3 bases are TGTGCCAGCAGCGTAGGAGGTGCTCGCGGGGATTCACCCCTCCACTTT. Residues: CASSVGGARGDSPLHF.

This clone has only a few counts. The V and J genes are TRBV12-5 and TRBJ2-3; D may correspond to TRBD1 or TRBD2 (5 bases each). V shed 7 bases and J shed 4 bases, with 21 bases lying between them. This CDR3 has 16 residues. Germline lookup yields CDR1 LGHNT and CDR2 FRNRAP. In DNA form, the CDR3 reads TGTGCTAGTGCCCCAGGGACGGTTATTAAAGCAGATACGCAGTATTTT. This sequence encodes CASAPGTVIKADTQYF.

This clone occurred many times. The V and J genes are TRBV29-1 and TRBJ2-7; unclear D gene. Trimming took 0 bases from V and 7 from J, leaving 7 bases between them. The germline V gene encodes CDR1 SQVTM and CDR2 ANQGSEA. This CDR3 contains 11 residues. CDR3 coding DNA: TGCAGCGTTGAAGAGAACGGTGAGCAGTACTTC. Protein product: CSVEENGEQYF.

Comment on this clone: Within the sample, other DNA sequences also encode this same CDR3. The genes are TRBV30 and TRBJ2-2, with D hard to call. V lost 3 bases and J lost 0, with 11 bases in between. This CDR3 is built from 15 residues. Germline V gene lookup returns CDR1 GTSNPN and CDR2 SVGIG (reference sequence). CDR3 DNA: TGTGCCTGGAGCAAAGGTAGTACGAACACCGGGGAGCTGTTTTTT. As protein: CAWSKGSTNTGELFF.

This clone was counted a few times. The chain recombines TRBV2 with TRBJ2-3, with D unclear. This CDR3 is built from 13 residues. The ends were cut back, 3 bases at V and 1 base at J, with 5 bases in the middle. The germline V gene has CDR1 SNHLY and CDR2 FYNNEI. Here the CDR3 reads CASSDRRTDTQYF. The CDR3 bases are TGTGCCAGCAGTGATCGGCGCACAGATACGCAGTATTTT.

This clone was seen a handful of times. The rearrangement uses TRBV5-6 and TRBJ1-2; D is possibly TRBD1 (6 bases). Trimming removed 4 bases at V and 2 bases at J, with 12 bases between. Germline V CDR1 and CDR2: SGHDT, YYEEEE. This CDR3 is 14 amino acids long. CDR3 sequence (DNA): TGTGCCAGCAGCCGCTGGGACACCAACTATGGCTACACCTTC. Amino acid sequence: CASSRWDTNYGYTF.

The rearrangement links TRBV5-1 to TRBJ2-2; perhaps TRBD1 as D (6 bases). V was clipped by 4 bases and J by 5 bases, with 12 bases between them. CDR1 SGHRS and CDR2 YFSETQ come from the germline V gene. This CDR3 region has 14 residues. CDR3 DNA sequence: TGCGCCAGCAGCAAGCACAGGGAGACCGGGGAGCTGTTTTTT. It specifies CASSKHRETGELFF.